These T cell receptor beta chains were read from a single sample in a study of blood T cell repertoires in COVID-19. The repertoire was sequenced with immunoSEQ multiplex PCR; TCRdb's copy has only in-frame clones and lacks some. The sample carries 260,000 or so clones, about nine tenths recorded once. Sequencing was done on a sample of PBMCs or T cells enriched from blood (not recorded which). All receptors come from a woman aged 30 to 39 with acute COVID-19. CDR3s include the opening cysteine and the closing phenylalanine or tryptophan. The order of the fields is V gene, clone size, D gene, J gene, CDR3 DNA, CDR3 protein. The D gene is left open where the match is weak. The listing skips clone size in some rows; elsewhere it reads once, few, many or a size class.

v_call: TRBV7-9; clone_size: NA; d_call: NA; j_call: TRBJ2-5; cdr3_nt: TGTGCCAGCAGCCTGCAGGGACAAGAGACCCAGTACTTC; cdr3_aa: CASSLQGQETQYF
v_call: TRBV27; clone_size: NA; d_call: NA; j_call: TRBJ1-3; cdr3_nt: TGTGCCAGCAGGCGTCGGGGGTCTGGAAACACCATATATTTT; cdr3_aa: CASRRRGSGNTIYF
v_call: TRBV6-5; clone_size: NA; d_call: TRBD1; j_call: TRBJ1-2; cdr3_nt: TGTGCCAGCAGGGACAGGGGGCGCAACTATGGCTACACCTTC; cdr3_aa: CASRDRGRNYGYTF
v_call: TRBV5-1; clone_size: NA; d_call: TRBD1; j_call: TRBJ1-4; cdr3_nt: TGCGCCAGCAGCTTGGGGATTGCTGTGGCAGGGGGGAATGAAAAACTGTTTTTT; cdr3_aa: CASSLGIAVAGGNEKLFF
v_call: TRBV5-1; clone_size: NA; d_call: TRBD1; j_call: TRBJ1-2; cdr3_nt: TGCGCCAGCAGGAGCCCCGGGACAGTCTATGGCTACACCTTC; cdr3_aa: CASRSPGTVYGYTF
v_call: TRBV6-5; clone_size: NA; d_call: NA; j_call: TRBJ1-1; cdr3_nt: TGTGCCAGCACCCGAGGGGAGGGTGAAGCTTTCTTT; cdr3_aa: CASTRGEGEAFF
v_call: TRBV7-8; clone_size: NA; d_call: NA; j_call: TRBJ2-2; cdr3_nt: TGTGCCAGCAGCACCCCAGCGGGGACACCTACCGGGGAGCTGTTTTTT; cdr3_aa: CASSTPAGTPTGELFF
v_call: TRBV10-1; clone_size: NA; d_call: NA; j_call: TRBJ2-1; cdr3_nt: TGCGCCAGCAGTGAGTTAGGAGGTGGAGACAATGAGCAGTTCTTC; cdr3_aa: CASSELGGGDNEQFF
v_call: TRBV19; clone_size: NA; d_call: TRBD1; j_call: TRBJ1-1; cdr3_nt: TGTGCCAGTAGCCGGGACAGGGTGAGCGAGGGTACTGAAGCTTTCTTT; cdr3_aa: CASSRDRVSEGTEAFF
v_call: TRBV7-9; clone_size: NA; d_call: TRBD1; j_call: TRBJ2-2; cdr3_nt: TGTGCCAGCAGCTTAGTGGGGACAGGGCGCGCCGGGGAGCTGTTTTTT; cdr3_aa: CASSLVGTGRAGELFF
v_call: TRBV4-1; clone_size: NA; d_call: TRBD1; j_call: TRBJ1-6; cdr3_nt: TGCGCCAGCAGCCAAGCGGGGGACAGGGCTGGAGATAATTCACCCCTCCACTTT; cdr3_aa: CASSQAGDRAGDNSPLHF
v_call: TRBV3-1/TRBV3-2; clone_size: NA; d_call: NA; j_call: TRBJ1-3; cdr3_nt: TGTGCCAGCAGCCAAGTCTCCAGGGGCCCGGACACCATATATTTT; cdr3_aa: CASSQVSRGPDTIYF
v_call: TRBV18; clone_size: NA; d_call: TRBD1; j_call: TRBJ1-4; cdr3_nt: TGTGCCAGCTCCCCCAGGGGGCTTAATGAAAAACTGTTTTTT; cdr3_aa: CASSPRGLNEKLFF
v_call: TRBV7-8; clone_size: once; d_call: TRBD1; j_call: TRBJ2-7; cdr3_nt: TGTGCCAGCAGCTTGTTCCTCCCCTCGACAGGGGAATCCAACGAGCAGTACTTC; cdr3_aa: CASSLFLPSTGESNEQYF
v_call: TRBV2; clone_size: NA; d_call: NA; j_call: TRBJ2-5; cdr3_nt: TGTGCCAGCCGGTCCGGAGAGACCCAGTACTTC; cdr3_aa: CASRSGETQYF
v_call: TRBV11-3; clone_size: few; d_call: TRBD2; j_call: TRBJ2-1; cdr3_nt: TGTGCCAGCAGCTTAGTCCTAGCGGGGGTCGCTGAGCAGTTCTTC; cdr3_aa: CASSLVLAGVAEQFF
v_call: TRBV30; clone_size: NA; d_call: NA; j_call: TRBJ1-5; cdr3_nt: TGTGCCTGGAGTGAGGAACAGGGTCTTGATCAGCCCCAGCATTTT; cdr3_aa: CAWSEEQGLDQPQHF
v_call: TRBV5-4; clone_size: NA; d_call: NA; j_call: TRBJ1-1; cdr3_nt: TGTGCCAGCAGCCCGGGACAGAACACTGAAGCTTTCTTT; cdr3_aa: CASSPGQNTEAFF
v_call: TRBV28; clone_size: NA; d_call: TRBD1; j_call: TRBJ1-2; cdr3_nt: TGTGCCAGCACTTCACAGGGGTCGGGCTACACCTTC; cdr3_aa: CASTSQGSGYTF
v_call: TRBV5-1; clone_size: NA; d_call: NA; j_call: TRBJ1-1; cdr3_nt: TGCGCCAGCAGCTTCGGCACTGAAGCTTTCTTT; cdr3_aa: CASSFGTEAFF
v_call: TRBV19; clone_size: NA; d_call: TRBD1; j_call: TRBJ2-5; cdr3_nt: TGTGCCACGGAGGGGGACAGGAGGGGGAAAGAGACCCAGTACTTC; cdr3_aa: CATEGDRRGKETQYF
v_call: TRBV19; clone_size: NA; d_call: TRBD1; j_call: TRBJ1-6; cdr3_nt: TGTGCCAGTAGGGGGGACAGGGCCTATAATTCACCCCTCCACTTT; cdr3_aa: CASRGDRAYNSPLHF
v_call: TRBV27; clone_size: NA; d_call: NA; j_call: TRBJ1-5; cdr3_nt: TGTGCCAGCAGCAGCAGGGGACAGCCCCAGCATTTT; cdr3_aa: CASSSRGQPQHF
v_call: TRBV10-3; clone_size: NA; d_call: NA; j_call: TRBJ2-1; cdr3_nt: TGTGCCATCAGTAAGGACTCGAGCTCCTACAATGAGCAGTTCTTC; cdr3_aa: CAISKDSSSYNEQFF
v_call: TRBV7-2; clone_size: NA; d_call: NA; j_call: TRBJ2-7; cdr3_nt: TGTGCCAGCAGCTCCCCGGGTCACGGCTACGAGCAGTACTTC; cdr3_aa: CASSSPGHGYEQYF
v_call: TRBV27; clone_size: NA; d_call: NA; j_call: TRBJ1-1; cdr3_nt: TGTGCCAGCAGTTTCTATCGCGGAGGCTACACTGAAGCTTTCTTT; cdr3_aa: CASSFYRGGYTEAFF
v_call: TRBV19; clone_size: NA; d_call: NA; j_call: TRBJ2-5; cdr3_nt: TGTGCCAGTAGTATAGGTAGCTCCGCCCTAGAGACCCAGTACTTC; cdr3_aa: CASSIGSSALETQYF
v_call: TRBV19; clone_size: NA; d_call: TRBD1; j_call: TRBJ1-2; cdr3_nt: TGTGCCAGTAGTGTTGGACAGGCGTTTAACTATGGCTACACCTTC; cdr3_aa: CASSVGQAFNYGYTF
v_call: TRBV2; clone_size: NA; d_call: NA; j_call: TRBJ1-6; cdr3_nt: TGTGCCAGCAGGAGAGTATCACCCCTCCACTTT; cdr3_aa: CASRRVSPLHF
v_call: TRBV5-1; clone_size: NA; d_call: TRBD1; j_call: TRBJ1-2; cdr3_nt: TGCGCCAGCAGCCCCACCGGGACAGGGGACGGCTACACCTTC; cdr3_aa: CASSPTGTGDGYTF